The sequence of this TCR beta chain was determined in a study of early T cells in non-severe SARS-CoV-2 infection. Study background: Chains from this unsorted whole-blood bulk RNA could not be paired. The study, taken as a whole, reports: Clonotype matching in VDJdb favored anti-spike CD8 responses and did not capture private and CD4 specificities.

Unmatched junction bases numbered 10, after V lost 5 bases and J lost 6 bases. There are 16 residues in the CDR3. In germline, CDR1 is SEHNR, CDR2 FQNEAQ (reference sequence). Each cDNA molecule carried a unique molecular identifier. MiXCR, applied by TCRdb to the 5' RACE reads, yields one record per CDR3 protein. The sample shows around 20,000 distinct CDR3 sequences, 4% of them seen only once. By share of the sample, this clonotype is medium-sized. Its antigen is unknown. The chain links TRBV7-9 to TRBJ2-1; TRBD2 agrees at 10 bases. The source of this sequence is an adult who was a healthcare worker with PCR-confirmed SARS-CoV-2 infection or an uninfected control (not recorded which). Material for sequencing was whole blood. CDR3 nucleotide sequence: TGTGCCAGCAGCCGACGGACTAGCGGACTTAGCAATGAGCAGTTCTTC. Protein sequence: CASSRRTSGLSNEQFF.